The 24 T cell receptor beta chains below come from one sample, sequenced in a study of cytomegalovirus exposure and HLA in healthy donors. Both 60 Vbeta primers and 13 Jbeta primers went into the PCR. The assay was immunoSEQ multiplex PCR, and TCRdb's table has in-frame clones only and misses some. The top ten hold roughly 2.5% of the sample, which has 97,000 or so clones, roughly two thirds seen once. Sequenced: PBMCs. The receptors were sampled from a man aged 45 to 65 in good health and CMV-seronegative.

The chain carries TRBV5-1 and TRBJ1-2; 8 bases line up with TRBD1. V trimming: 4 bases; J trimming: 1 base; junction bases outside the gene matches: 15. Germline V gene data show CDR1 as SGHRS and CDR2 as YFSETQ. This CDR3 is 18 amino acids long. The CDR3 region has the DNA TGCGCCAGCAGCCCAACTCGGGGACAGGCCAATCTTAACTATGGCTACACCTTC. It translates to CASSPTRGQANLNYGYTF.

This clone has a count of ten or more. The rearrangement links TRBV5-1 to TRBJ2-6, with a possible D match to TRBD2 (6 bases). V lost 7 bases, J lost 0 bases, and 11 bases lay in between. Germline V gene data show CDR1 as SGHRS and CDR2 as YFSETQ. The CDR3 loop spans 15 amino acids. This CDR3 reads CASVAEISGANVLTF. DNA of the CDR3: TGCGCCAGCGTAGCGGAAATCTCTGGGGCCAACGTCCTGACTTTC.

The V call is TRBV7-3, the J call TRBJ2-3, with 7 bases that match TRBD2. V lost 5 bases to trimming and J lost 3 bases; unmatched junction nucleotides: 2. In germline, CDR1 is SGHTA, CDR2 FQGTGA. This CDR3 is 13 amino acids long. The chain's CDR3 is CASSASGTDTQYF. In DNA form, the CDR3 reads TGTGCCAGCAGCGCTAGCGGTACAGATACGCAGTATTTT.

This chain connects TRBV27 to TRBJ2-1, with TRBD2 matching 10 bases. Germline-derived CDR1 and CDR2 are MNHEY and SMNVEV (reference sequence). This CDR3 spans 15 amino acids. V lost 3 bases and J lost 6; bases outside the gene matches: 5. The CDR3 here is CASSLRGTSANEQFF. The CDR3 DNA sequence: TGTGCCAGCAGTTTGAGAGGGACTAGCGCCAATGAGCAGTTCTTC.

The CDR3 coding sequence is TGTGCCATTGGACTAGCCGTACAAGAGACCCAGTACTTC. It yields the protein CAIGLAVQETQYF. The chain links TRBV6-6 to TRBJ2-5, with 8 bases matching TRBD2. The trim removed 10 bases at V and 2 bases at J, leaving 6 bases unmatched. Germline CDR1 and CDR2: MNHNY and SVGAGI (reference sequence). CDR3 size: 13 residues.

This chain connects TRBV25-1 to TRBJ2-1; 8 nucleotides align to TRBD2. Per germline, CDR1 MGHDK and CDR2 SYGVNS. J lost 7 bases, V lost 1 base, and 9 bases had no gene match. The CDR3 extends over 16 amino acids. CDR3 sequence: CASSESVREVRNEQFF. CDR3 DNA sequence: TGTGCCAGCAGTGAATCGGTGCGGGAGGTTCGGAATGAGCAGTTCTTC.

The CDR3 loop reads CASTVGGAIGELFF. CDR3 sequence (DNA): TGTGCCAGCACCGTAGGGGGGGCCATCGGGGAGCTGTTTTTT. This chain joins TRBV6-6 and TRBJ2-2; perhaps TRBD2 as D (7 bases). The CDR3 totals 14 residues. The V gene's germline CDR1 is MNHNY and CDR2 SVGAGI (reference sequence). Trimming stripped 7 bases from V and 7 bases from J, with 16 bases between.

This clone was counted only a few times. The chain links TRBV9 to TRBJ2-3; no definite D call. Trimming took off 0 bases at V and 0 bases at J, with 2 bases between the two ends. Looked up from germline, CDR1 is SGDLS and CDR2 is YYNGEE. The CDR3 extends over 13 amino acids. CDR3 residues: CASSVASTDTQYF. The CDR3 coding sequence is TGTGCCAGCAGCGTAGCTAGCACAGATACGCAGTATTTT.

The chain has TRBV19 and TRBJ2-7; tentatively, D is TRBD1 (6 bases). The CDR3 is 15 residues long. The germline V and J ends were trimmed by 5 bases and 9 bases, with 23 bases remaining between them. From germline, CDR1 is LNHDA and CDR2 SQIVND (reference sequence). CDR3 loop: CASSVRDITPSGQYF. The CDR3 DNA follows: TGTGCCAGTAGTGTACGGGACATTACTCCTTCCGGGCAGTACTTC.

This sequence joins TRBV5-1 and TRBJ2-2, with 15 bases identical to TRBD2. In germline, CDR1 is SGHRS, CDR2 YFSETQ. The trim removed 7 bases at V and 4 bases at J, leaving 29 bases unmatched. This CDR3 contains 24 residues. The CDR3 DNA sequence: TGCGCCAGCCCGCAGAGGACGGAACCCGATCCTGGACTAGCGGGAGGGCCGGGCACCGGGGAGCTGTTTTTT. Translation: CASPQRTEPDPGLAGGPGTGELFF.

The chain combines TRBV30 with TRBJ2-1, with 12 bases aligning to TRBD2. The CDR3 loop spans 14 amino acids. Trimming removed 5 bases from V and 5 bases from J; junction bases left unmatched: 4. CDR1 is GTSNPN and CDR2 is SVGIG in the germline V gene (reference sequence). The chain's CDR3 is CAWGTSGYNNEQFF. CDR3 nucleotides: TGTGCCTGGGGGACTAGCGGGTACAACAATGAGCAGTTCTTC.

V gene TRBV6-4 combines with J gene TRBJ1-6; D is unresolved. CDR1 is MRHNA, CDR2 SNTAGT, per germline. The length of the CDR3 is 14 residues. The V and J ends lost 2 bases and 7 bases respectively, with 9 bases between them. CDR3 bases: TGTGCCAGCAGTGACGGCAGTTGGAATTCACCCCTCCACTTT. Its protein product is CASSDGSWNSPLHF.

This chain joins TRBV21-1 and TRBJ1-2. TRBV21-1 is listed as a pseudogene. CDR3 length: 14 amino acids. The CDR3 region is CASSKGEGTYGYTF. The CDR3 DNA reads TGTGCCAGCAGCAAAGGGGAGGGGACCTATGGCTACACCTTC.

The rearrangement joins TRBV18 to TRBJ2-5; 13 bases map to TRBD2. Matching the DNA end better, TRBJ2-7 makes the J call doubtful. The CDR3 length is 16 residues. Germline CDR1 KGHSH, CDR2 LQKENI. CDR3 coding DNA: TGTGCCAGCCGGACTAGCGGGAGTCTCCTTACCTACGAGCAGTACTTC. It codes for CASRTSGSLLTYEQYF.

J is TRBJ1-3 and V is TRBV9, with a weak D call TRBD1 (5 bases). Germline V gene sequence: CDR1 SGDLS, CDR2 YYNGEE. The CDR3 is 17 residues long. The ends were cut back, 0 bases at V and 4 bases at J, with 17 bases in the middle. This chain's CDR3 is CASSVATGRAAGNTIYF. The CDR3 coding sequence is TGTGCCAGCAGCGTAGCTACAGGCAGGGCCGCAGGAAACACCATATATTTT.

This rearrangement joins TRBV7-2 to TRBJ1-1; possibly TRBD1 for D (5 bases). The germline V and J ends were trimmed by 1 base and 4 bases, with 10 bases remaining between them. The CDR3 has 14 residues. The germline V gene has CDR1 SGHTA and CDR2 FQGNSA. CDR3 bases: TGTGCCAGCAGCTTAGAGCGCGGGGCCACTGAAGCTTTCTTT. Protein product: CASSLERGATEAFF.

The chain is built from TRBV7-9 and TRBJ2-5, with D perhaps TRBD2 (6 bases). The ends were cut back, 1 base at V and 2 bases at J, with 14 bases in the middle. CDR3 length equals 16 residues. The germline gives CDR1 SEHNR, CDR2 FQNEAQ (reference sequence). The CDR3 region has the DNA TGTGCCAGCAGCTTAGTTGGAGGGAGGACACAAGAGACCCAGTACTTC. Residues: CASSLVGGRTQETQYF.

This chain connects TRBV7-9 to TRBJ1-1; 8 bases map to TRBD1. This CDR3 contains 14 residues. In germline, CDR1 is SEHNR, CDR2 FQNEAQ (reference sequence). The trim removed 5 bases at V and 6 bases at J, leaving 8 bases unmatched. The CDR3 is CASSPRTGPPEAFF. The CDR3 nucleotides read TGTGCCAGCAGCCCCAGGACAGGGCCCCCTGAAGCTTTCTTT.

The rearrangement uses TRBV5-1 and TRBJ2-2, with D possibly matching TRBD2 (6 bases). V was pared by 3 bases and J by 0 bases, with 9 bases between. This CDR3 spans 15 amino acids. The germline V gene encodes CDR1 SGHRS and CDR2 YFSETQ. The CDR3 here is CASSSAGPNTGELFF. The CDR3 nucleotides are TGCGCCAGCAGCTCGGCGGGACCGAACACCGGGGAGCTGTTTTTT.

The V call is TRBV29-1, the J call TRBJ1-2; D is undetermined. The CDR3 spans 13 residues. Deletions cut 5 bases from V and 7 bases from J, with 17 bases between. Germline V CDR1 and CDR2: SQVTM, ANQGSEA. For the CDR3, the DNA is TGCAGCGTTCCCGGCCGGGGTAAGAGTGGCTACACCTTC. This translates into CSVPGRGKSGYTF.

This clone was seen more than once but under ten times. The chain employs TRBV18 and TRBJ2-7; weak D call: TRBD1 (5 bases). CDR1 and CDR2 from the germline V gene are KGHSH and LQKENI. The V end lost 2 bases, the J end lost 0 bases, and 8 bases lay between the germline ends. CDR3 length equals 14 residues. The CDR3 DNA reads TGTGCCAGCTCACCAACAGGTAACTCCTACGAGCAGTACTTC. Translating it yields CASSPTGNSYEQYF.

The rearrangement joins TRBV2 to TRBJ1-2; D is perhaps TRBD1 (6 bases). The CDR3 loop spans 14 amino acids. Germline V gene sequence: CDR1 SNHLY, CDR2 FYNNEI. V lost 8 bases and J lost 6, with 19 bases in between. The CDR3 protein is CASQDSLWGDGYTF. CDR3 in DNA: TGTGCCAGCCAGGACAGCCTTTGGGGAGATGGCTACACCTTC.

J is TRBJ1-5 and V is TRBV25-1; 7 bases agree with TRBD1. V gave up 6 bases and J gave up 1 base; unmatched junction bases: 3. Germline CDR1 and CDR2: MGHDK and SYGVNS. CDR3 size: 14 residues. Here the CDR3 reads CASSSGQSNQPQHF. The DNA of the CDR3 is TGTGCCAGCAGCTCGGGACAGAGCAATCAGCCCCAGCATTTT.

V and J are TRBV4-3 and TRBJ2-7; TRBD1 agrees at 7 bases. V lost 1 base to trimming and J lost 3 bases; unmatched junction nucleotides: 6. The germline V gene encodes CDR1 LGHNA and CDR2 YSLEER. The CDR3 consists of 15 residues. The CDR3 coding sequence is TGCGCCAGCAGCCAAGCGAGACAGGGCTTCTACGAGCAGTACTTC. As protein: CASSQARQGFYEQYF.